The clone carrying this T cell receptor beta chain was detected only once. The antigen is undetermined. The donors were members of the validation cohort comprising over a hundred subjects, separate from the approximately 670-subject first cohort. These data are taken from a study of cytomegalovirus exposure and HLA in healthy donors. TCRdb's table, derived via immunoSEQ multiplex PCR, lists solely in-frame clones and lacks some. The sample contains about 180,000 clones, around nine tenths of which appear only once. Study conclusions and caveats: In vitro data verified three CMV-associated chains as specific for CMV antigens. Most TCR sequences proved rare, with some public TCRs found in many donors. The study designated some 180 TCR beta chains cytomegalovirus-associated.

The germline CDR1 and CDR2 sequences are WSHSY and SAAADI. V was pared by 6 bases and J by 3 bases, with 6 bases between. This CDR3 is built from 11 residues. The receptor was derived from a woman in her thirties in good health and CMV-seronegative. Sequencing was carried out using PBMCs. V and J are TRBV10-2 and TRBJ2-7, with a weak D call TRBD1 (5 bases). The CDR3, as DNA: TGCGCCAGCAGAACAGGCTACGAGCAGTACTTC. Translation: CASRTGYEQYF.